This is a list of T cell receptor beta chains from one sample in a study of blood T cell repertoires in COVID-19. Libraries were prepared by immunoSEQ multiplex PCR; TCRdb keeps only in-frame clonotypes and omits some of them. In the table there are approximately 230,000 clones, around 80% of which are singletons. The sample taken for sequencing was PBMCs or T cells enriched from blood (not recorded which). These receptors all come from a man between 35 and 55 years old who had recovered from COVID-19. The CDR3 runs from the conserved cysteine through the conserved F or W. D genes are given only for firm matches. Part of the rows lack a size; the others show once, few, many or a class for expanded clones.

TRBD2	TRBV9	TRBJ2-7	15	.	CASSVAGGAGYEQYF	TGTGCCAGCAGCGTAGCGGGGGGGGCGGGGTACGAGCAGTACTTC
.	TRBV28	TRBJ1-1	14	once	CASSSSREGTEAFF	TGTGCCAGCAGTTCCTCTCGGGAGGGAACTGAAGCTTTCTTT
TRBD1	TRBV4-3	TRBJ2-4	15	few	CASSPDRGAKNIQYF	TGCGCCAGCAGCCCGGACAGGGGAGCCAAAAACATTCAGTACTTC
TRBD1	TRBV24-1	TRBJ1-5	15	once	CATSASDRDNQPQHF	TGTGCCACCAGTGCGAGCGACAGGGATAATCAGCCCCAGCATTTT
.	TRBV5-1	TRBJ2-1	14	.	CASSPRYGSNEQFF	TGCGCCAGCAGCCCCCGTTACGGTTCTAATGAGCAGTTCTTC
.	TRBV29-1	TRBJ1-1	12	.	CSVTRGDTEAFF	TGCAGCGTGACCCGGGGGGACACTGAAGCTTTCTTT
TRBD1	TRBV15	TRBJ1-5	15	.	CATSRDTGGIQPQHF	TGTGCCACCAGCAGAGACACAGGGGGAATACAGCCCCAGCATTTT
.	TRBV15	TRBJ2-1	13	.	CATSRDGSNEQFF	TGTGCCACCAGCAGAGATGGGAGCAATGAGCAGTTCTTC
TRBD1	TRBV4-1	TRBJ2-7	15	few	CASSQQKSGGYEQYF	TGCGCCAGCAGCCAACAAAAGTCAGGGGGCTACGAGCAGTACTTC
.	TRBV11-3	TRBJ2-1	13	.	CASSPNTVKEQFF	TGTGCCAGCAGTCCCAACACCGTCAAGGAGCAGTTCTTC
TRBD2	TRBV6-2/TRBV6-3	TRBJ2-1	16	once	CASSYSILAGDNEQFF	TGTGCCAGCAGTTACTCGATACTAGCGGGAGACAATGAGCAGTTCTTC
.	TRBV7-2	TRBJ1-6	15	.	CASSLRPESNSPLHF	TGTGCCAGCAGCCTCAGGCCAGAGAGTAATTCACCCCTCCACTTT
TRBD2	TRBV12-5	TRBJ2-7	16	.	CASGLVAGSGSYEQYF	TGTGCTAGTGGTTTGGTAGCGGGATCGGGCTCCTACGAGCAGTACTTC
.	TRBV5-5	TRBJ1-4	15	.	CASSIPGLRIEKLFF	TGTGCCAGCAGCATACCGGGACTGAGGATTGAAAAACTGTTTTTT
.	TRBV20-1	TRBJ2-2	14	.	CSASLDLNTGELFF	TGCAGTGCTAGTCTAGATTTGAACACCGGGGAGCTGTTTTTT
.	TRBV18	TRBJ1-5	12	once	CASSSGSEPQHF	TGTGCCAGCTCATCCGGGTCAGAGCCCCAGCATTTT